Following are 3 T cell receptor beta chains from one sample sequenced in a study of blood T cells in healthy people across ages. A sample-barcoded 5' primer and a J-beta primer mix were used in a second PCR of roughly 6 to 11 cycles. Via MiXCR, TCRdb re-called the 5' RACE reads, giving one row per CDR3 protein. Among approximately 800,000 distinct CDR3 sequences listed, 56% were seen once. Sequencing input: blood. The receptors here all came from a man aged 35 to 55 in good health.

The chain is built from TRBV6-2 or TRBV6-3 and TRBJ2-3, with D tentatively TRBD2 (5 bases). V lost 8 bases to trimming and J lost 2 bases, with 8 bases between them. This CDR3 has 12 residues. CDR1 is MNHEY and CDR2 is SVGEGT in the germline V gene. The CDR3: CASARVTDTQYF. The DNA for the CDR3 is TGTGCCAGCGCGAGGGTCACAGATACGCAGTATTTT.

This clonotype was recorded a few times. This chain joins TRBV2 and TRBJ2-3; 13 nucleotides align to TRBD2. J gave up 4 bases and V 5 bases, and 6 bases lay outside the gene matches. The CDR3 has 16 residues. In germline, CDR1 is SNHLY, CDR2 FYNNEI. The CDR3 spells CASSPQGLAGSDTQYF. In DNA form, the CDR3 reads TGTGCCAGCAGTCCTCAGGGACTAGCGGGGTCAGATACGCAGTATTTT. Full variable domain (missing parts from reference TRBV2 and TRBJ2-3): EPEVTQTPSHQVTQMGQEVILRCVPISNHLYFYWYRQILGQKVEFLVSFYNNEISEKSEIFDDQFSVERPDGSNFTLKIRSTKLEDSAMYFCASSPQGLAGSDTQYFGPGTRLTVL.

The chain employs TRBV7-2 and TRBJ2-7; TRBD1 agrees at 8 bases. CDR1 and CDR2 (germline): SGHTA, FQGNSA. The CDR3 is made up of 16 amino acids. Trimming took 5 bases from V and 3 from J; bases not matched to a gene: 12. In DNA form, the CDR3 reads TGTGCCAGCAGCCATCCTAACCGGGACAGGTACTACGAGCAGTACTTC. It is translated as CASSHPNRDRYYEQYF.